The 23 T cell receptor beta chains presented below share a single source sample, sequenced in a study of control samples from healthy donors and cancer patients. Assay used: immunoSEQ multiplex PCR; TCRdb lists only in-frame clones, some missing. The top ten hold less than 2% of the sample, which has roughly 200,000 clones, roughly nine tenths seen once. Material: blood. All receptors derive from a man aged 30 to 45 in good health.

This chain links TRBV7-8 with TRBJ1-2, with 9 bases lining up with TRBD1. Unmatched junction bases numbered 3, after V lost 6 bases and J lost 4 bases. Germline CDR1 SGHVS, CDR2 FQNEAQ. The CDR3 spans 13 residues. Here the CDR3 DNA reads TGTGCCAGCAGACAGGGGGCAGGCTATGGCTACACCTTC. Its translation is CASRQGAGYGYTF.

The rearrangement uses TRBV9 and TRBJ2-1; 10 bases align to TRBD2. The germline V gene encodes CDR1 SGDLS and CDR2 YYNGEE. The CDR3 extends over 16 amino acids. Trimming removed 0 bases from V and 3 bases from J; junction bases left unmatched: 3. CDR3 loop: CASSVGLAGGYNEQFF. The CDR3 region has the DNA TGTGCCAGCAGCGTAGGTTTAGCGGGGGGCTACAATGAGCAGTTCTTC.

Concerning this clone: Mismatch with germline at one junction end may stem from a read error. The J gene is TRBJ2-6, the V gene TRBV6-1; D gene uncertain. CDR1 and CDR2 (germline): MNHNS, SASEGT. The CDR3 contains 14 residues. The CDR3 region is CASIEASGANVLTF. DNA of the CDR3: TGTGCCAGCATTGAAGCGTCTGGGGCCAACGTCCTGACTTTC.

The rearrangement links TRBV5-1 to TRBJ2-7, with D maybe TRBD2 (6 bases). CDR1 and CDR2 (germline): SGHRS, YFSETQ. V was cut by 6 bases and J by 3 bases, with 16 bases left in between. The CDR3 runs to 14 residues. CDR3 nucleotides: TGCGCCAGCATGAGAGGGACTGGAGTCTACGAGCAGTACTTC. Its translation is CASMRGTGVYEQYF.

The chain is built from TRBV5-1 and TRBJ1-2; D remains ambiguous. V gave up 2 bases and J gave up 8 bases, with 16 bases separating them. CDR1 SGHRS and CDR2 YFSETQ come from the germline V gene. The CDR3 is 14 amino acids. CDR3 region: CASSFYYGQDGYTF. As DNA, the CDR3 is TGCGCCAGCAGCTTTTATTACGGCCAGGACGGCTACACCTTC.

J is TRBJ1-5 and V is TRBV11-2; the match to TRBD1 covers 9 bases. This CDR3 region has 13 residues. From germline, CDR1 is SGHAT and CDR2 FQNNGV. V shed 5 bases and J 7 bases; nucleotides not matched to a gene: 3. The CDR3 bases are TGTGCCAGCAGCCGACAGGGGGGGCAGCCCCAGCATTTT. Protein sequence: CASSRQGGQPQHF.

J is TRBJ2-7 and V is TRBV7-9; D may be TRBD1 (5 bases). This CDR3 has 14 amino acids. The V end was cut by 1 base, the J end by 3 bases, with 10 bases between. Germline V gives CDR1 SEHNR, CDR2 FQNEAQ (reference sequence). The CDR3 DNA is TGTGCCAGCAGCTTAGGCGACAGACTCTACGAGCAGTACTTC. It translates to CASSLGDRLYEQYF.

This sequence joins TRBV27 and TRBJ1-1, with D perhaps TRBD1 (6 bases). V dropped 8 bases and J dropped 1 base, with 17 bases sitting between them. The germline gives CDR1 MNHEY, CDR2 SMNVEV (reference sequence). This CDR3 is 15 amino acids long. The CDR3 DNA sequence: TGTGCCAGCTTATCTCCGGGACAAGCGAACACTGAAGCTTTCTTT. This translates into CASLSPGQANTEAFF.

The chain employs TRBV10-1 and TRBJ2-2; D is ambiguous. There are 15 residues in the CDR3. Germline values: CDR1 WNHNN, CDR2 SYGVQD (reference sequence). V lost 4 bases, J lost 5 bases, and 14 bases lay in between. CDR3 coding DNA: TGCGCCAGCAGTGCGGACCCGGATGGGACCGGGGAGCTGTTTTTT. Its protein product is CASSADPDGTGELFF.

Only one count was recorded for this clone. This rearrangement joins TRBV2 to TRBJ2-2; D gene ambiguous. The germline V gene encodes CDR1 SNHLY and CDR2 FYNNEI. The CDR3 contains 11 residues. V dropped 5 bases and J dropped 5 bases, with 3 bases sitting between them. CDR3 protein: CASSLTGELFF. The CDR3 coding sequence is TGTGCCAGCAGTTTAACCGGGGAGCTGTTTTTT.

The V and J genes are TRBV5-1 and TRBJ2-2, with TRBD2 as a possible D gene (5 bases). Looked up from germline, CDR1 is SGHRS and CDR2 is YFSETQ. V lost 0 bases, J lost 6 bases, and 15 bases lay in between. This CDR3 is built from 16 residues. The CDR3 DNA follows: TGCGCCAGCAGCTTGGGAAGCGGTTTAAGGTCCGGGGAGCTGTTTTTT. Translating it yields CASSLGSGLRSGELFF.

V and J are TRBV7-9 and TRBJ1-6; the D is unclear. Germline loops: CDR1 SEHNR, CDR2 FQNEAQ (reference sequence). CDR3 size: 15 residues. Trimming took off 6 bases at V and 8 bases at J, with 17 bases between the two ends. The CDR3 sequence: CASSPELSPHSPLHF. In DNA, the CDR3 is TGTGCCAGCAGTCCGGAGCTGTCCCCTCATTCACCCCTCCACTTT. Based on the CDR3 plus reference TRBV7-9 and TRBJ1-6, the full variable domain is DTGVSQNPRHKITKRGQNVTFRCDPISEHNRLYWYRQTLGQGPEFLTYFQNEAQLEKSRLLSDRFSAERPKGSFSTLEIQRTEQGDSAMYLCASSPELSPHSPLHFGNGTRLTVT.

This clone was observed once. This chain joins TRBV3-1 (or the pseudogene TRBV3-2) and TRBJ1-5; the D is unclear. This CDR3 has 14 amino acids. Trimming took off 5 bases at V and 7 bases at J, with 15 bases between the two ends. Germline CDR1 and CDR2: LGHDT and YNNKEL (reference sequence). CDR3 in amino acids: CASSYGLDGQPQHF. The CDR3 nucleotides are TGTGCCAGCAGCTACGGCTTAGACGGGCAGCCCCAGCATTTT.

The chain joins TRBV7-3 to TRBJ2-7, with D maybe TRBD2 (5 bases). The CDR3 has 13 residues. Per germline, CDR1 SGHTA and CDR2 FQGTGA. Trimming cost V 5 bases and J 6 bases, with 14 bases left between them. The CDR3 spells CASSLSGFREQYF. CDR3 nucleotide sequence: TGTGCCAGCAGCCTTTCGGGGTTTCGCGAGCAGTACTTC.

This clone showed up just once. The chain is built from TRBV3-1 (or the pseudogene TRBV3-2) and TRBJ2-3, with 7 bases identical to TRBD2. CDR1 and CDR2 (germline): LGHDT, YNNKEL (reference sequence). The length of the CDR3 is 13 residues. Trimming at V came to 8 bases and at J to 2 bases, leaving 4 bases not matched to a gene. This CDR3 is CASGTTYTDTQYF. DNA for the CDR3: TGTGCCAGCGGGACTACCTACACAGATACGCAGTATTTT.

A single count supports this clone. V and J are TRBV5-1 and TRBJ1-1, with TRBD1 identical over 9 bases. The germline V gene has CDR1 SGHRS and CDR2 YFSETQ. The junction had 7 bases not matched to a gene; V was cut back by 0 bases and J by 7 bases. The CDR3 loop spans 15 amino acids. CDR3 nucleotides: TGCGCCAGCAGCTTGGGGACAGGGGTTTCGGTTGAAGCTTTCTTT. Translated, it gives CASSLGTGVSVEAFF.

V is TRBV6-5 and J is TRBJ2-7, with a tentative D call TRBD1 (6 bases). Germline V lookup: CDR1 MNHEY, CDR2 SVGAGI. The CDR3 runs to 13 residues. The V and J ends lost 7 bases and 0 bases respectively, with 10 bases between them. The CDR3 protein is CASTYRDSYEQYF. The CDR3 coding sequence is TGTGCCAGCACATACAGGGACTCCTACGAGCAGTACTTC.

V usage is TRBV7-9 and J usage is TRBJ2-3; 7 bases match TRBD1. J gave up 4 bases and V 3 bases, and 1 base lay outside the gene matches. The CDR3 has 13 amino acids. CDR1 is SEHNR and CDR2 is FQNEAQ in the germline V gene (reference sequence). CDR3 bases: TGTGCCAGCAGCTTGACAGGGCCAGATACGCAGTATTTT. Translated, it gives CASSLTGPDTQYF.

This chain joins TRBV5-1 and TRBJ1-2; no firm D call. The germline V gene has CDR1 SGHRS and CDR2 YFSETQ. The CDR3 covers 14 residues. The V and J ends lost 6 bases and 2 bases respectively, with 14 bases between them. CDR3: CASIIIYTNYGYTF. The CDR3 DNA sequence: TGCGCCAGCATTATTATCTACACCAACTATGGCTACACCTTC.

This sequence joins TRBV5-1 and TRBJ2-7; D gene uncertain. This CDR3 region has 12 residues. The ends were cut back, 4 bases at V and 0 bases at J, with 5 bases in the middle. CDR1 is SGHRS and CDR2 is YFSETQ in the germline V gene. The CDR3 protein is CASSANSYEQYF. CDR3 sequence (DNA): TGCGCCAGCAGCGCTAACTCCTACGAGCAGTACTTC.

This clone was observed once. The V and J genes are TRBV2 and TRBJ1-2, with 8 bases fitting TRBD1. Losses at the gene ends were 4 bases for V and 1 base for J; bases not matched to a gene: 5. The germline V gene encodes CDR1 SNHLY and CDR2 FYNNEI. The CDR3 extends over 15 amino acids. In DNA, the CDR3 is TGTGCCAGCAGTGGCCGGACAGGGAGTAACTATGGCTACACCTTC. It encodes CASSGRTGSNYGYTF.

This clone was recorded only once. The V and J genes are TRBV5-4 and TRBJ2-7; D is possibly TRBD1 (5 bases). This CDR3 is built from 13 residues. Germline assignment: CDR1 SGHNT and CDR2 YYREEE (reference sequence). Trimming removed 2 bases from V and 1 base from J, with 7 bases in between. CDR3 DNA: TGTGCCAGCAGCTTAGGGGAATCCTACGAGCAGTACTTC. It codes for CASSLGESYEQYF.

This sequence joins TRBV6-6 and TRBJ1-1; no firm D call. The V end lost 5 bases, the J end lost 3 bases, and 13 bases lay between the germline ends. Germline V gene data show CDR1 as MNHNY and CDR2 as SVGAGI (reference sequence). The CDR3 consists of 14 residues. The chain's CDR3 is CASSQTLKYTEAFF. The CDR3 DNA sequence: TGTGCCAGCAGTCAGACCCTTAAGTACACTGAAGCTTTCTTT.